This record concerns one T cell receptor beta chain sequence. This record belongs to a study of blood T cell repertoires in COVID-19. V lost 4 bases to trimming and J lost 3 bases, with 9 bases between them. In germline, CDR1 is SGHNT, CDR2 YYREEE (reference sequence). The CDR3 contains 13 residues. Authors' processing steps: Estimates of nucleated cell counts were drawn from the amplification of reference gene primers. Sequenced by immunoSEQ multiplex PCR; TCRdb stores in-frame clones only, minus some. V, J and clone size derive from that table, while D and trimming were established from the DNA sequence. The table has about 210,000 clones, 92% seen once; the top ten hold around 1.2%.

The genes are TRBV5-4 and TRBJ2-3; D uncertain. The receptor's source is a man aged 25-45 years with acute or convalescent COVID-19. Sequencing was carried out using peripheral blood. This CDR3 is CASSPRLTDTQYF. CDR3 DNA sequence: TGTGCCAGCAGCCCCCGACTTACAGATACGCAGTATTTT.